The TCR beta chain described here comes from a study of memory CD4+ T cells and cytomegalovirus serostatus. Study-level background: Of the healthy Belgian adults, under 10 were CMV seropositive and 20 to 30 seronegative.

Profiled with immunoSEQ multiplex PCR; TCRdb holds only in-frame clones, not every one. The repertoire consists of 45,000 or so clones, with about four fifths occurring once and the leading ten covering approximately 1.2%. The CDR3 is 14 residues long. V was clipped by 2 bases and J by 6 bases, with 14 bases between them. Germline assignment: CDR1 KGHSH and CDR2 LQKENI. Single viable CD3+CD4+CD8-CD45RO+ cells were sorted as the memory CD4+ T cells. The rearrangement links TRBV18 to TRBJ2-7; no definite D call. The sequencing input was memory CD4+ T cells from blood. This clonotype was sampled from an adult in good health and CMV-seronegative. The CDR3: CASSPIDTSREQYF. Here the CDR3 DNA reads TGTGCCAGCTCACCAATAGACACCTCCCGCGAGCAGTACTTC.